In its sample, the clone carrying this T cell receptor (beta chain) was seen a few times. Its antigen is unidentified. The investigators reverse transcribed all of the isolated RNA, so they sequenced expressed TCRB transcripts. Assay used: immunoSEQ multiplex PCR; TCRdb lists only in-frame clones, some missing. The sample gives some 160,000 clones, around 8.4% of which show up once; more than 0.5% is in the top ten. These data belong to a study of beta chain features in type 1 diabetes. Study-level findings and limits: Compared with healthy donors, patients appeared to share more similar naive, central memory and regulatory TCRB repertoires. The study found moderately but significantly shorter TCRB CDR3s in all four CD4+ subsets of Type 1 diabetes patients.

Unmatched junction bases numbered 10, after V lost 6 bases and J lost 6 bases. CDR1 and CDR2 (germline): MDHEN, SYDVKM. The CDR3 is 15 residues long. The sequenced sample was central memory CD4+ T cells from blood. This clonotype was obtained from a woman in her late teens or twenties with type 1 diabetes. This sequence joins TRBV28 and TRBJ2-1; 8 nucleotides line up with TRBD2. The CDR3 loop is CASSLPSGPVNEQFF. For the CDR3, the DNA is TGTGCCAGCAGCTTACCTAGCGGGCCGGTCAATGAGCAGTTCTTC. Combining the CDR3 with reference TRBV28 and TRBJ2-1 gives the whole variable domain DVKVTQSSRYLVKRTGEKVFLECVQDMDHENMFWYRQDPGLGLRLIYFSYDVKMKEKGDIPEGYSVSREKKERFSLILESASTNQTSMYLCASSLPSGPVNEQFFGPGTRLTVL.